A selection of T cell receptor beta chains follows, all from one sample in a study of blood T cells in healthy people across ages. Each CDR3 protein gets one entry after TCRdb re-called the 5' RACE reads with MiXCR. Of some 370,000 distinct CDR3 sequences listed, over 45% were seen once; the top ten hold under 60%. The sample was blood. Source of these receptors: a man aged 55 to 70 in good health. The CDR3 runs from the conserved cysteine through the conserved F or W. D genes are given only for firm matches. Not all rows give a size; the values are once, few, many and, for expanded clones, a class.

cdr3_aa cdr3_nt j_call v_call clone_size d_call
CASSSNRGNQPQHF TGTGCCAGCAGCTCTAACAGGGGCAATCAGCCCCAGCATTTT TRBJ1-5 TRBV7-9 - -
CASSQRWGATDTQYF TGTGCCAGCAGCCAGAGATGGGGGGCCACAGATACGCAGTATTTT TRBJ2-3 TRBV14 few -
CASSLDRGNEQFF TGTGCCAGCAGCTTGGACAGGGGCAATGAGCAGTTCTTC TRBJ2-1 TRBV5-6 few TRBD1
CASSESPGQGVNTEAFF TGTGCCAGCAGTGAATCCCCGGGACAGGGGGTGAACACTGAAGCTTTCTTT TRBJ1-1 TRBV25-1 - TRBD1
CASSPRGQVTWGYTF TGTGCCAGCAGCCCTCGGGGACAGGTAACCTGGGGCTACACCTTC TRBJ1-2 TRBV3-1 - TRBD1
CSARPFYGYTF TGCAGTGCAAGACCCTTCTATGGCTACACCTTC TRBJ1-2 TRBV20-1 - -
CASSLVGGSGGETQYF TGTGCCAGCAGCTTAGTTGGCGGGAGCGGGGGGGAGACCCAGTACTTC TRBJ2-5 TRBV7-8 few TRBD2
CSARADGTANYGYTF TGCAGTGCTAGAGCGGACGGGACAGCAAACTATGGCTACACCTTC TRBJ1-2 TRBV20-1 - TRBD1
CSVAGQGVGDTQYF TGCAGTGTGGCGGGACAGGGGGTTGGAGATACGCAGTATTTT TRBJ2-3 TRBV20-1 - TRBD1
CAISGDEGSYSGANVLTF TGTGCCATCAGTGGAGACGAGGGTTCTTACTCTGGGGCCAACGTCCTGACTTTC TRBJ2-6 TRBV10-3 - -
CASSLQRGGQGPNFSYEQYF TGTGCCAGCAGCTTGCAACGGGGGGGCCAGGGTCCTAACTTCTCCTACGAGCAGTACTTC TRBJ2-7 TRBV7-8 - TRBD2
CAISQSYEQYF TGTGCCATCAGTCAGTCCTACGAGCAGTACTTC TRBJ2-7 TRBV10-3 - -
CSAVRNNQPRHF TGCAGTGCTGTCAGAAATAATCAGCCCCGGCATTTT TRBJ1-5 TRBV20-1 - -
CSAPNHRVAETQYF TGCAGTGCTCCTAACCACAGGGTAGCAGAGACCCAGTACTTC TRBJ2-5 TRBV20-1 - -
CASSLYGSGANVLTF TGTGCCAGCAGTTTATATGGCTCTGGGGCCAACGTCCTGACTTTC TRBJ2-6 TRBV12-3/TRBV12-4 - -
CASSHRSGSGGEQFF TGTGCCAGCAGCCATAGGAGCGGGAGTGGAGGGGAGCAGTTCTTC TRBJ2-1 TRBV3-1 - TRBD2
CASSGYGLAGTTADTQYF TGTGCCAGCAGCGGATATGGACTAGCGGGCACTACCGCAGATACGCAGTATTTT TRBJ2-3 TRBV9 - TRBD2
CASSLRGGRGGYEQYF TGTGCCAGCAGCCTCCGAGGGGGGCGAGGCGGATACGAGCAGTACTTC TRBJ2-7 TRBV7-2 few -
CATSDSLAGTDTQYF TGTGCCACCAGTGATTCACTAGCGGGGACAGATACGCAGTATTTT TRBJ2-3 TRBV24-1 - TRBD2
CASSSTNSEAFF TGTGCCAGCAGTTCTACTAACAGTGAAGCTTTCTTT TRBJ1-1 TRBV28 - -
CATSLGSNTDTQYF TGTGCCACCAGTTTGGGAAGCAACACAGATACGCAGTATTTT TRBJ2-3 TRBV24-1 - -
CASSLQTGRDEQYF TGTGCCAGCAGCCTACAGACAGGCCGGGACGAGCAGTACTTC TRBJ2-7 TRBV7-2 - -
CASPVAAGSTDTQYF TGCGCCAGCCCGGTGGCCGCCGGGTCCACAGATACGCAGTATTTT TRBJ2-3 TRBV5-1 - -
CSARPYVWDRGSSYEQYF TGCAGTGCTAGACCTTATGTTTGGGACAGGGGAAGCTCCTACGAGCAGTACTTC TRBJ2-7 TRBV20-1 - TRBD1
CSARGEDSSGANVLTF TGCAGTGCTAGGGGGGAAGACAGCTCTGGGGCCAACGTCCTGACTTTC TRBJ2-6 TRBV20-1 few -
CASSLGGQEETQYF TGTGCCAGCAGTTTAGGGGGACAGGAGGAGACCCAGTACTTC TRBJ2-5 TRBV28 few TRBD1
CSVGSGVYEQYF TGCAGCGTAGGCTCGGGGGTCTACGAGCAGTACTTC TRBJ2-7 TRBV29-1 - -
CASSLAGKGLEQYF TGTGCCAGCAGCTTAGCAGGAAAGGGTCTCGAGCAGTACTTC TRBJ2-7 TRBV7-9 - -
CASSQVASRGSYNEQFF TGTGCCAGCAGCCAAGTCGCTAGCAGAGGTTCCTACAATGAGCAGTTCTTC TRBJ2-1 TRBV4-2 - -
CASSQAQGRTGEKLFF TGCGCCAGCAGCCAGGCTCAGGGGAGGACAGGTGAAAAACTGTTTTTT TRBJ1-4 TRBV4-1 - TRBD1
CSARVGTGAYNEQFF TGCAGTGCTAGAGTGGGGACAGGGGCCTACAATGAGCAGTTCTTC TRBJ2-1 TRBV20-1 few TRBD1
CASAVEGANTGELFF TGCGCCAGCGCGGTGGAGGGCGCGAACACCGGGGAGCTGTTTTTT TRBJ2-2 TRBV10-1 - -
CASSLDARVYGYTF TGTGCCAGCAGCTTAGACGCACGGGTCTATGGCTACACCTTC TRBJ1-2 TRBV11-2 many -
CSVEASVGRNTEAFF TGCAGCGTTGAGGCCAGCGTTGGCAGAAACACTGAAGCTTTCTTT TRBJ1-1 TRBV29-1 - -
CASSLGGGAGEQYF TGTGCTAGCAGCTTAGGCGGGGGGGCCGGTGAGCAGTACTTC TRBJ2-7 TRBV7-7 - TRBD2
CASSPEGGRAYNEQYF TGTGCCAGCAGCCCTGAGGGGGGTCGGGCCTACAATGAGCAGTACTTC TRBJ2-5 TRBV11-2 - -
CASRRTGDGTQYF TGTGCCAGCAGGAGGACAGGGGACGGGACCCAGTACTTC TRBJ2-5 TRBV6-5 - TRBD1
CSARAGTSGTPSSYNEQFF TGCAGTGCTAGAGCCGGGACTAGCGGGACCCCAAGCTCCTACAATGAGCAGTTCTTC TRBJ2-1 TRBV20-1 - TRBD2
CSVEGRTGADTQYF TGCAGCGTTGAAGGAAGGACAGGGGCCGATACGCAGTATTTT TRBJ2-3 TRBV29-1 many TRBD1
CASSQDRGPGSNGYTF TGCGCCAGCAGCCAAGATCGTGGGCCAGGGTCCAATGGCTACACCTTC TRBJ1-2 TRBV4-3 - -
CASSLGGAFSPGICGYTF TGTGCCAGCAGCTTAGGAGGGGCCTTCAGCCCCGGCATATGTGGCTACACCTTC TRBJ1-2 TRBV7-6 few -
CASKRTQGSYEQYF TGTGCCAGCAAGAGGACGCAGGGCTCCTACGAGCAGTACTTC TRBJ2-7 TRBV6-2/TRBV6-3 - -
CSARDRVAGGLRTDTQYF TGCAGTGCTAGAGATCGGGTAGCGGGAGGGCTGAGGACAGATACGCAGTATTTT TRBJ2-3 TRBV20-1 once TRBD2
CASSLAGRPGSGNTIYF TGTGCCAGCAGCTTAGCCGGCAGGCCAGGCTCTGGAAACACCATATATTTT TRBJ1-3 TRBV7-9 - -
CSVVGQGQVYGYTF TGCAGCGTTGTGGGACAGGGACAAGTCTATGGCTACACCTTC TRBJ1-2 TRBV29-1 - TRBD1
CSARDLRGASSYNEQFF TGCAGTGCTAGAGATCTCCGGGGGGCGTCTTCGTACAATGAGCAGTTCTTC TRBJ2-1 TRBV20-1 - -
CASSYGAENQPQHF TGTGCCAGCAGTTACGGGGCAGAGAATCAGCCCCAGCATTTT TRBJ1-5 TRBV6-6 few -
CASTAPAGETQYF TGTGCCAGCACAGCTCCCGCGGGGGAGACCCAGTACTTC TRBJ2-5 TRBV6-6 - -
CATSDSGGAENEQFF TGTGCCACCAGTGACAGTGGGGGGGCCGAGAATGAGCAGTTCTTC TRBJ2-1 TRBV24-1 many -
CASSRNIEDGYTF TGTGCCAGCTCTCGCAATATAGAGGATGGCTACACCTTC TRBJ1-2 TRBV18 - -
CASKPGPNTDTQYF TGTGCGAGCAAGCCAGGCCCCAACACAGATACGCAGTATTTT TRBJ2-3 TRBV6-4 many -
CASSLGHSRGNEQFF TGTGCCAGCAGCTTAGGCCACTCACGGGGGAATGAGCAGTTCTTC TRBJ2-1 TRBV7-6 - -
CASSVVSSGFTDTQYF TGTGCCAGCAGCGTAGTCTCTAGCGGATTCACAGATACGCAGTATTTT TRBJ2-3 TRBV9 - TRBD2
CSVGANTGELFF TGCAGCGTTGGAGCGAACACCGGGGAGCTGTTTTTT TRBJ2-2 TRBV29-1 - -
CASRSSSGSAHEQYF TGTGCCAGCAGATCCTCTAGCGGGAGTGCCCACGAGCAGTACTTC TRBJ2-7 TRBV6-6 - TRBD2